This TCR beta chain was sequenced in a study of blood T cell repertoires in COVID-19. Overall study: Material from acute and convalescent COVID-19 was sourced from the United States, Italy and Spain.

Germline V lookup: CDR1 MRHNA, CDR2 SNTAGT. Trimming cost V 0 bases and J 7 bases; bases outside gene matches: 10. This CDR3 is built from 16 residues. Original processing notes: Estimation of nucleated cell counts relied on the amplification of reference gene primers. Only in-frame clones appear in the TCRdb table, and some are missing; sequencing was by immunoSEQ multiplex PCR. Clone size and V and J calls were adopted from that table, with D and trimming inferred from the DNA. The table shows 250,000 to 300,000 clones, with approximately 87% occurring only once. J is TRBJ1-1 and V is TRBV6-4, with 8 bases lining up with TRBD1. The origin of this receptor is a woman in her twenties or thirties with COVID-19, enrolled during active disease. The sequenced sample consisted of peripheral blood. The CDR3 region is CASSDSPLQGAIEAFF. DNA of the CDR3: TGTGCCAGCAGTGACTCACCCCTTCAGGGGGCTATTGAAGCTTTCTTT.